The 19 T cell receptor beta chains presented below share a single source sample, sequenced in a study of CXCR3-negative and CXCR3-positive naive CD8 T cells. Researchers prepared the TRB cDNA libraries using 5' RACE with UMI labels. TCRdb re-called the 5' RACE reads; one entry per CDR3 protein, DNA not given. The table lists around 40,000 distinct CDR3 sequences. Sequencing used memory CD8+ T cells from blood. The receptors were gathered from a human donor in good health. Some clones in this sample may be carry-over from other donors' samples.

The chain recombines TRBV20-1 with TRBJ2-7; TCRdb returns TRBD1, unconfirmable since there is no DNA. The CDR3 loop spans 16 amino acids. Germline CDR1 is DFQATT and CDR2 is SNEGSKA (reference sequence). CDR3 region: CSANLVRGTEAYEQYF.

This chain uses TRBV28 with TRBJ2-7; TCRdb proposes TRBD1, but this gene call is untestable without DNA. The CDR3 sequence is 13 residues long. CDR1 MDHEN and CDR2 SYDVKM come from the germline V gene. CDR3 amino acids: CAIRPRVHYEQYF.

The J gene is TRBJ1-4, the V gene TRBV5-5; the D call from TCRdb, TRBD1, cannot be confirmed without DNA. The CDR3 has 15 residues. CDR1 is SGHKS and CDR2 is YYEKEE in the germline V gene (reference sequence). CDR3 residues: CASRPGTGVLEKLFF.

V is TRBV10-3 and J is TRBJ2-2; with no DNA, the TCRdb D assignment of TRBD1 cannot be verified. Looked up from germline, CDR1 is ENHRY and CDR2 is SYGVKD. This CDR3 comprises 15 residues. CDR3 amino acids: CAIMDRARGTGELFF.

Judged by frequency, this clonotype is medium-sized. This chain links TRBV4-2 with TRBJ1-2; lacking DNA, the TRBD1 call made by TCRdb goes unchecked. The CDR3 extends over 16 amino acids. Germline assignment: CDR1 LGHNA and CDR2 YNFKEQ. Here the CDR3 reads CASSQVVTGGNYGYTF.

The J gene is TRBJ2-5, the V gene TRBV4-1; TCRdb's assignment of TRBD1 cannot be checked, as there is no DNA. Germline V CDR1 and CDR2: MGHRA, YSYEKL. The CDR3 contains 14 residues. This CDR3 reads CASSQGTGGKTQYF.

This chain links TRBV29-1 with TRBJ1-3; TCRdb gives TRBD1 as the D gene, but with no DNA this cannot be confirmed. Germline V gene sequence: CDR1 SQVTM, CDR2 ANQGSEA. The CDR3 runs to 14 residues. The CDR3 loop is CSVTSGASGNTIYF.

The chain joins TRBV6-1 to TRBJ1-5; TCRdb gives TRBD1 as the D gene, but with no DNA this cannot be confirmed. The CDR3 loop spans 14 amino acids. From germline, CDR1 is MNHNS and CDR2 SASEGT. CDR3: CASSTDRGYQPQHF.

V usage is TRBV11-2 and J usage is TRBJ2-3. In germline, CDR1 is SGHAT, CDR2 FQNNGV. The CDR3 consists of 14 residues. The CDR3 loop is CASSLGVSTDTQYF.

V and J are TRBV4-2 and TRBJ2-5; as DNA is missing, the TRBD1 call by TCRdb cannot be tested. This CDR3 is 14 amino acids long. Germline V gene sequence: CDR1 LGHNA, CDR2 YNFKEQ. The CDR3 loop is CASSQVRGLETQYF.

The V call is TRBV12-3 or TRBV12-4, the J call TRBJ2-7; there is no DNA to check the TCRdb D call of TRBD1. The CDR3 has 15 residues. CDR3 amino acids: CASSFGTGPTYEQYF.

This chain links TRBV28 with TRBJ2-1; the TCRdb call, TRBD2, lacks DNA for checking. Per the germline V gene, CDR1 is MDHEN and CDR2 is SYDVKM. The length of the CDR3 is 15 residues. The CDR3: CASSLPRTYYNEQFF.

The chain is built from TRBV20-1 and TRBJ2-2; TCRdb's assignment of TRBD2 cannot be checked, as there is no DNA. The CDR3 has 17 residues. Germline CDR1 reads DFQATT; CDR2 reads SNEGSKA (reference sequence). CDR3 sequence reads: CSARDVLGELSTGELFF.

This sequence joins TRBV14 and TRBJ2-1; with no DNA, the TCRdb D assignment of TRBD1 cannot be verified. CDR3 length equals 14 residues. The germline CDR1 and CDR2 sequences are SGHDN and FVKESK. CDR3 sequence: CASARTGGYNEQFF. Supplemented by reference TRBV14 and TRBJ2-1, the full variable domain reads EAGVTQFPSHSVIEKGQTVTLRCDPISGHDNLYWYRRVMGKEIKFLLHFVKESKQDESGMPNNRFLAERTGGTYSTLKVQPAELEDSGVYFCASARTGGYNEQFFGPGTRLTVL.

This chain uses TRBV7-9 with TRBJ1-2; TCRdb reports TRBD1, a call that lacks DNA to check it against. The CDR3 is 14 residues long. Germline V CDR1 and CDR2: SEHNR, FQNEAQ (reference sequence). CDR3: CASSLLRDSYGYTF.

The chain uses TRBV28 and TRBJ1-2. The CDR3 contains 14 residues. Germline-derived CDR1 and CDR2 are MDHEN and SYDVKM. CDR3 loop: CASSLPTDFYGYTF.

The chain joins TRBV23-1 to TRBJ1-2; TCRdb returns TRBD1, unconfirmable since there is no DNA. TRBV23-1 is placed among ORFs of uncertain function. The CDR3 totals 11 residues. The CDR3 protein is CASAWRGGYTF.

This sequence joins TRBV28 and TRBJ2-5; TCRdb lists TRBD1, though no DNA is available to test this call. Germline CDR1 reads MDHEN; CDR2 reads SYDVKM. The CDR3 runs 13 residues. This CDR3 reads CASSYLIRDSQHF.

The rearrangement links TRBV29-1 to TRBJ1-2; the D gene TCRdb calls, TRBD1, cannot be checked with no DNA. CDR3 length equals 15 residues. Germline V gene lookup returns CDR1 SQVTM and CDR2 ANQGSEA. The CDR3 protein is CSVGADREDNYGYTF.